Shown below are 32 T cell receptor beta chains from a single sample sequenced in a study of yellow fever vaccine responses in identical twins. TCRdb itself ran the RT-PCR reads through MiXCR, one entry per CDR3 protein. Among 13,000 or so distinct CDR3 sequences listed, about 83% were seen once. The sample was T cells from blood (PBMCs), unsorted or a sorted subset (not recorded which), taken before or after yellow fever vaccination (not recorded which). These receptors were taken from a woman between 18 and 29 years old who received the yellow fever vaccine.

The V call is TRBV6-5, the J call TRBJ2-1; either TRBD1 or TRBD2 may supply D (5 bases each). The CDR3 covers 14 residues. Germline CDR1 reads MNHEY; CDR2 reads SVGAGI. The V and J ends lost 2 bases and 7 bases respectively, with 12 bases between them. CDR3 sequence: CASSYVGEENEQFF. The CDR3 DNA sequence: TGTGCCAGCAGTTACGTGGGGGAAGAGAATGAGCAGTTCTTC.

The J gene is TRBJ2-3, the V gene TRBV7-2; 7 nucleotides line up with TRBD2. V was pared by 0 bases and J by 5 bases, with 2 bases of the junction left unmatched. Looked up from germline, CDR1 is SGHTA and CDR2 is FQGNSA. This CDR3 contains 14 residues. The CDR3 nucleotides read TGTGCCAGCAGCTTAGCCGGGAGGAAAGATACGCAGTATTTT. Its translation is CASSLAGRKDTQYF.

The genes are TRBV24-1 and TRBJ2-1; weak D call: TRBD1 (6 bases). There are 14 residues in the CDR3. Looked up from germline, CDR1 is KGHDR and CDR2 is SFDVKD. Trimming left V 5 bases short and J 3 bases short, with 10 bases between. DNA of the CDR3: TGTGCCACCAGTGCGGGCAGGGGCTACAATGAGCAGTTCTTC. Translating it yields CATSAGRGYNEQFF.

The chain carries TRBV29-1 and TRBJ2-3; D may correspond to TRBD1 or TRBD2 (6 bases each). This CDR3 comprises 13 residues. Germline loops: CDR1 SQVTM, CDR2 ANQGSEA. V dropped 7 bases and J dropped 1 base, with 12 bases sitting between them. The CDR3 sequence is CSAWRGGTDTQYF. CDR3 bases: TGCAGCGCGTGGAGGGGGGGCACAGATACGCAGTATTTT.

The chain has TRBV29-1 and TRBJ2-1; unclear D gene. V was trimmed by 3 bases and J by 0 bases, leaving 3 bases between them. CDR1 is SQVTM, CDR2 ANQGSEA, per germline. This CDR3 is 12 amino acids long. CDR3 coding DNA: TGCAGCGTTGACAGCTCCTACAATGAGCAGTTCTTC. It is translated as CSVDSSYNEQFF.

V usage is TRBV7-9 and J usage is TRBJ2-1; D may be TRBD1 or TRBD2 (5 bases each). Germline CDR1 and CDR2: SEHNR and FQNEAQ (reference sequence). The CDR3 sequence is 17 residues long. The V gene lost 2 bases and the J gene lost 1 base, with 15 bases spanning the gap. CDR3 nucleotides: TGTGCCAGCAGCTTAACATTCGGGACCGCGTCCTACAATGAGCAGTTCTTC. This translates into CASSLTFGTASYNEQFF. Full variable domain (outside the CDR3, taken from reference TRBV7-9 and TRBJ2-1): DTGVSQNPRHKITKRGQNVTFRCDPISEHNRLYWYRQTLGQGPEFLTYFQNEAQLEKSRLLSDRFSAERPKGSFSTLEIQRTEQGDSAMYLCASSLTFGTASYNEQFFGPGTRLTVL.

The chain carries TRBV29-1 and TRBJ2-5, with no clear D. V was shortened by 4 bases and J by 1 base, with 7 bases between the two germline ends. Germline assignment: CDR1 SQVTM and CDR2 ANQGSEA. The CDR3 length is 12 residues. The CDR3 DNA reads TGCAGCGTTGGAAGGATCCAAGAGACCCAGTACTTC. This encodes CSVGRIQETQYF.

V and J are TRBV11-1 and TRBJ1-5, with D unresolved. The CDR3 consists of 15 residues. Germline V gene sequence: CDR1 SGHAT, CDR2 FQDESV (reference sequence). V lost 3 bases to trimming and J lost 0 bases, with 9 bases between them. The CDR3 nucleotides are TGTGCCAGCAGCTTCGGTGAGATTAGCAATCAGCCCCAGCATTTT. It encodes CASSFGEISNQPQHF.

The chain carries TRBV11-2 and TRBJ2-3; 8 bases align to TRBD1. From germline, CDR1 is SGHAT and CDR2 FQNNGV. This CDR3 is 15 amino acids long. Trimming took 5 bases from V and 5 from J; bases not matched to a gene: 9. The DNA of the CDR3 is TGTGCCAGCAGCCGAGCAGGGGGCGCATTAGATACGCAGTATTTT. Its protein is CASSRAGGALDTQYF.

V usage is TRBV4-3 and J usage is TRBJ2-2, with 12 bases lining up with TRBD2. Trimming at V came to 4 bases and at J to 6 bases, leaving 3 bases not matched to a gene. The CDR3 totals 15 residues. From germline, CDR1 is LGHNA and CDR2 YSLEER. The CDR3 DNA sequence: TGCGCCAGCAGCCGACTAGCGGGAGTAGCCGGGGAGCTGTTTTTT. Residues: CASSRLAGVAGELFF.

V gene TRBV11-2 combines with J gene TRBJ2-2; no clear D. Trimming removed 5 bases at V and 3 bases at J, with 16 bases between. Germline lookup yields CDR1 SGHAT and CDR2 FQNNGV. The CDR3 spans 16 residues. The chain's CDR3 is CASSAQKRLDTGELFF. The CDR3 coding sequence is TGTGCCAGCAGCGCCCAGAAAAGATTGGACACCGGGGAGCTGTTTTTT. Filled out from reference TRBV11-2 and TRBJ2-2, the complete variable domain reads EAGVAQSPRYKIIEKRQSVAFWCNPISGHATLYWYQQILGQGPKLLIQFQNNGVVDDSQLPKDRFSAERLKGVDSTLKIQPAKLEDSAVYLCASSAQKRLDTGELFFGEGSRLTVL.

CDR3 protein: CASRMWSSNTEAFF. CDR3 sequence (DNA): TGTGCCAGCAGGATGTGGTCTAGTAACACTGAAGCTTTCTTT. This sequence joins TRBV5-5 and TRBJ1-1, with no clear D. The germline CDR1 and CDR2 sequences are SGHKS and YYEKEE (reference sequence). This CDR3 is 14 amino acids long. V was shortened by 5 bases and J by 2 bases, with 13 bases between the two germline ends.

This sequence joins TRBV7-6 and TRBJ2-2; TRBD1 might be the D (5 bases). This CDR3 contains 16 residues. With 5 bases removed from V and 0 bases from J, the gap between germline ends came to 13 bases. In germline, CDR1 is SGHVS, CDR2 FNYEAQ. CDR3: CASSPRGRANTGELFF. Here the CDR3 DNA reads TGTGCCAGCAGCCCTCGTGGCAGGGCGAACACCGGGGAGCTGTTTTTT.

The V gene is TRBV23-1, the J gene TRBJ1-5; D not certain. TRBV23-1 is sorted into the ORF group, with uncertain function. The CDR3 runs 13 residues. V dropped 7 bases and J dropped 0 bases, with 7 bases sitting between them. CDR3: CASIGLSNQPQHF. The CDR3 nucleotides read TGCGCCAGCATAGGGCTTAGCAATCAGCCCCAGCATTTT.

This chain joins TRBV2 and TRBJ2-3, with D maybe TRBD1 (5 bases). CDR3 length: 13 residues. CDR1 is SNHLY and CDR2 is FYNNEI in the germline V gene. Trimming pared 6 bases from V and 4 bases from J, leaving 11 bases between. This CDR3 reads CASSPLGADTQYF. CDR3 coding DNA: TGTGCCAGCAGCCCTCTAGGGGCAGATACGCAGTATTTT.

The count of this clonotype is one. This chain links TRBV29-1 with TRBJ2-5, with 11 bases matching TRBD2. The CDR3 totals 15 residues. CDR1 and CDR2 from the germline V gene are SQVTM and ANQGSEA. V shed 4 bases, J shed 3 bases, and the junction held 7 bases outside the gene matches. The CDR3 bases are TGCAGCGTTGTACTAGCGGGAGACTCCGAAGAGACCCAGTACTTC. It translates to CSVVLAGDSEETQYF.

V usage is TRBV21-1 and J usage is TRBJ2-7; the table calls TRBD1, which could not be checked here. TRBV21-1 constitutes a pseudogene. This CDR3 comprises 12 residues. The DNA for the CDR3 is TGTGCCAGCAGCAATCCGGGGTTAGAGCAGTACTTC. Protein sequence: CASSNPGLEQYF.

This chain links TRBV28 with TRBJ2-4; tentatively, D is TRBD1 or TRBD2 (5 bases each). The germline CDR1 and CDR2 sequences are MDHEN and SYDVKM. The CDR3 spans 14 residues. V lost 4 bases to trimming and J lost 8 bases, with 15 bases between them. In DNA form, the CDR3 reads TGTGCCAGCAGTTCTCAGGGTACGAGGGACATTCAGTACTTC. This encodes CASSSQGTRDIQYF.

The CDR3 loop is CASSRDRVTYEQYF. The CDR3 region has the DNA TGTGCCAGCTCACGGGACAGGGTAACCTACGAGCAGTACTTC. The chain employs TRBV18 and TRBJ2-7; 9 bases fit TRBD1. The J segment lost 2 bases and the V segment lost 4 bases, leaving 3 bases of the junction unmatched. The CDR3 sequence is 14 residues long. The V gene's germline CDR1 is KGHSH and CDR2 LQKENI. Full variable domain (missing parts from reference TRBV18 and TRBJ2-7): NAGVMQNPRHLVRRRGQEARLRCSPMKGHSHVYWYRQLPEEGLKFMVYLQKENIIDESGMPKERFSAEFPKEGPSILRIQQVVRGDSAAYFCASSRDRVTYEQYFGPGTRLTVT.

In this sample, this clonotype turned up a few times. Relative to the germline gene, one junction end is altered; a read error may explain this. The rearrangement links TRBV7-9 to TRBJ2-7; D uncertain. The germline CDR1 and CDR2 sequences are SEHNR and FQNEAQ (reference sequence). The CDR3 covers 15 residues. CDR3 DNA: TGTGCCAGCAGCTTAGGCGCAGGTAACTCCTACGAACAGTACTTC. It codes for CASSLGAGNSYEQYF.

This CDR3 is CSVEGERGGHIDTQYF. DNA of the CDR3: TGCAGCGTTGAAGGAGAGCGGGGGGGCCATATAGATACGCAGTATTTT. The chain uses TRBV29-1 and TRBJ2-3, with 10 bases that match TRBD2. CDR3 size: 16 residues. Germline CDR1 SQVTM, CDR2 ANQGSEA. V dropped 1 base and J dropped 5; count of bases not matched to a gene: 9.

This clonotype is a singleton in its sample. The chain combines TRBV5-6 with TRBJ2-6; D unclear. The germline CDR1 and CDR2 sequences are SGHDT and YYEEEE. Trimming removed 5 bases from V and 1 base from J, with 4 bases in between. This CDR3 is built from 13 residues. CDR3 residues: CASSGSGANVLTF. The CDR3 nucleotides are TGTGCCAGCAGTGGGTCTGGGGCCAACGTCCTGACTTTC.

CDR3 sequence reads: CSARDGPDTQYF. In DNA form, the CDR3 reads TGCAGTGCTAGAGATGGCCCAGATACGCAGTATTTT. The gene calls are TRBV20-1 and TRBJ2-3; D uncertain. V shed 0 bases and J shed 4 bases, with 5 bases lying between them. Germline V lookup: CDR1 DFQATT, CDR2 SNEGSKA (reference sequence). This CDR3 comprises 12 residues.

The chain carries TRBV6-5 and TRBJ1-1; D is undetermined. CDR3 length: 14 amino acids. V was trimmed by 4 bases and J by 3 bases, leaving 12 bases between them. Germline V lookup: CDR1 MNHEY, CDR2 SVGAGI. The CDR3 DNA reads as TGTGCCAGCAGTTCCGGGCCGGGTCACACTGAAGCTTTCTTT. It yields the protein CASSSGPGHTEAFF.

This rearrangement joins TRBV12-3 or TRBV12-4 to TRBJ2-5, with D possibly being TRBD2 (6 bases). The CDR3 is made up of 13 amino acids. V was trimmed by 5 bases and J by 3 bases, leaving 10 bases between them. CDR3 region: CASSHRTKETQYF. The DNA of the CDR3 is TGTGCCAGCAGTCATCGGACTAAAGAGACCCAGTACTTC.

This clonotype was detected once. The V and J genes are TRBV2 and TRBJ2-3; the match to TRBD2 covers 10 bases. V gave up 9 bases and J gave up 1 base; unmatched junction bases: 4. This CDR3 comprises 14 residues. Germline CDR1 reads SNHLY; CDR2 reads FYNNEI. CDR3 loop: CASLAGGGTDTQYF. CDR3 DNA sequence: TGTGCCAGTTTAGCGGGGGGAGGCACAGATACGCAGTATTTT.

This chain links TRBV7-3 with TRBJ2-1, with D possibly TRBD2 on 7 matching bases. Trimming removed 5 bases at V and 9 bases at J, with 14 bases between. There are 13 residues in the CDR3. Germline CDR1 and CDR2: SGHTA and FQGTGA. DNA of the CDR3: TGTGCCAGCAGCCGAGGGGGGGTTGGTGAGCAGTTCTTC. Translated: CASSRGGVGEQFF.

Sample share makes this clonotype large (0.1 to 1%). The J gene is TRBJ2-6, the V gene TRBV4-1, with D unclear. The V gene's germline CDR1 is MGHRA and CDR2 YSYEKL. This CDR3 region has 14 residues. Trimming cost V 3 bases and J 0 bases, with 3 bases left between them. CDR3 nucleotides: TGCGCCAGCAGCCATGGCTCTGGGGCCAACGTCCTGACTTTC. Its translation is CASSHGSGANVLTF.

The chain combines TRBV29-1 with TRBJ2-7, with D possibly matching TRBD1 (5 bases). Germline V lookup: CDR1 SQVTM, CDR2 ANQGSEA. The CDR3 length is 13 residues. Trimming took off 6 bases at V and 1 base at J, with 13 bases between the two ends. CDR3 DNA sequence: TGCAGCGTCGTAGGACATTATTCCTACGAGCAGTACTTC. It encodes CSVVGHYSYEQYF.

The chain employs TRBV11-3 and TRBJ2-7; D is possibly TRBD2 (5 bases). The germline CDR1 and CDR2 sequences are SGHNT and YENEEA. Trimming shortened V by 0 bases and J by 7 bases, and 13 bases separated the two germline ends. There are 14 residues in the CDR3. The CDR3, as DNA: TGTGCCAGCAGCTTAGATCCCCGGGGAAGGGAGCAGTACTTC. Amino acid sequence: CASSLDPRGREQYF. The full variable domain, in which reference TRBV11-3 and TRBJ2-7 provide the parts outside the CDR3, is EAGVVQSPRYKIIEKKQPVAFWCNPISGHNTLYWYLQNLGQGPELLIRYENEEAVDDSQLPKDRFSAERLKGVDSTLKIQPAELGDSAVYLCASSLDPRGREQYFGPGTRLTVT.

The chain joins TRBV18 to TRBJ2-1; no definite D call. Germline CDR1 reads KGHSH; CDR2 reads LQKENI. This CDR3 region has 14 residues. The germline V and J ends were trimmed by 4 bases and 8 bases, with 15 bases remaining between them. This CDR3 reads CASSLGSQLDEQFF. CDR3 DNA: TGTGCCAGCTCACTGGGGTCTCAGCTGGATGAGCAGTTCTTC. Filled out from reference TRBV18 and TRBJ2-1, the complete variable domain reads NAGVMQNPRHLVRRRGQEARLRCSPMKGHSHVYWYRQLPEEGLKFMVYLQKENIIDESGMPKERFSAEFPKEGPSILRIQQVVRGDSAAYFCASSLGSQLDEQFFGPGTRLTVL.

This chain uses TRBV2 with TRBJ2-7; maybe TRBD2 (5 bases). The germline gives CDR1 SNHLY, CDR2 FYNNEI. Trimming took off 7 bases at V and 5 bases at J, with 9 bases between the two ends. The CDR3 runs to 11 residues. The CDR3 here is CASTYGNEQYF. CDR3 coding DNA: TGTGCCAGCACGTACGGGAACGAGCAGTACTTC. The full variable domain, with the rest looked up from reference TRBV2 and TRBJ2-7, is EPEVTQTPSHQVTQMGQEVILRCVPISNHLYFYWYRQILGQKVEFLVSFYNNEISEKSEIFDDQFSVERPDGSNFTLKIRSTKLEDSAMYFCASTYGNEQYFGPGTRLTVT.